One and the same sample provided the 10 T cell receptor beta chains below, sequenced in a study of Graves' ophthalmopathy and Graves' hyperthyroidism. TCR beta CDR3 amplification used RNA transcripts. RT-PCR in the first round used HTBI primers; a second-round multiplex PCR followed. TCRdb called the multiplex PCR reads again in MiXCR, with one record for every CDR3 protein. This sample yields 40,000 to 45,000 distinct CDR3 sequences, of which more than 45% are seen a single time; around 18% belongs to the top ten. Material for sequencing was peripheral blood. These TCRs come from an adult man with Graves' ophthalmopathy.

Regarding this clonotype: An end of the junction does not agree with germline; a read error may underlie this. V gene TRBV7-9 combines with J gene TRBJ2-7, with 10 nucleotides matching TRBD2. The CDR3 is 15 residues long. Germline V CDR1 and CDR2: SEHNR, FQNEAQ (reference sequence). This CDR3 reads CAGSYPSGSGAEQCF. The DNA of the CDR3 is TGTGCCGGCAGCTACCCTAGCGGGAGCGGGGCCGAGCAGTGCTTC.

The rearrangement joins TRBV24-1 to TRBJ2-7; the D is unclear. The CDR3 has 11 residues. The germline CDR1 and CDR2 sequences are KGHDR and SFDVKD. V lost 6 bases, J lost 7 bases, and 9 bases lay in between. CDR3 sequence (DNA): TGTGCCACCAGTTCCTCAGAAGAGCAGTACTTC. It encodes CATSSSEEQYF.

The V and J genes are TRBV28 and TRBJ2-1, with D tentatively TRBD1 (5 bases). Germline CDR1 and CDR2: MDHEN and SYDVKM. The CDR3 is 15 residues long. V shed 4 bases and J shed 9 bases, with 19 bases lying between them. The CDR3 is CASSYAGWKISEQFF. In DNA form, the CDR3 reads TGTGCCAGCAGTTATGCAGGGTGGAAGATAAGTGAGCAGTTCTTC.

This clonotype was detected many times. The chain couples TRBV3-1 to TRBJ2-7; tentative D call: TRBD2 (5 bases). Germline V CDR1 and CDR2: LGHDT, YNNKEL (reference sequence). Between the trimmed V and J ends, which lost 1 base and 9 bases, there was a span of 10 bases. This CDR3 is built from 12 residues. As DNA, the CDR3 is TGTGCCAGCAGCCAAGGGTCTGCGGGGCAGTACTTC. Amino acid sequence: CASSQGSAGQYF.

This clonotype has at least ten counts. V usage is TRBV12-3 or TRBV12-4 and J usage is TRBJ1-3; D ambiguous. This CDR3 comprises 12 residues. V lost 5 bases and J lost 6, with 8 bases in between. The CDR3 region is CASSPRENTIYF. The CDR3 DNA is TGTGCCAGCAGTCCTAGGGAAAACACCATATATTTT.

This chain joins TRBV11-1 and TRBJ2-7; D possibly corresponds to TRBD2 (6 bases). Germline CDR1 reads SGHAT; CDR2 reads FQDESV (reference sequence). CDR3 size: 14 residues. CDR3 in amino acids: CTSNSGSSSYEQYF. CDR3 in DNA: TGTACTAGCAACTCAGGGTCAAGCTCCTACGAGCAGTACTTC. Full variable domain (outside the CDR3, taken from reference TRBV11-1 and TRBJ2-7): EAEVAQSPRYKITEKSQAVAFWCDPISGHATLYWYRQILGQGPELLVQFQDESVVDDSQLPKDRFSAERLKGVDSTLKIQPAELGDSAMYLCTSNSGSSSYEQYFGPGTRLTVT.

The chain uses TRBV7-2 and TRBJ1-1, with 8 nucleotides matching TRBD1. The CDR3 spans 14 residues. The junction had 0 bases not matched to a gene; V was cut back by 3 bases and J by 0 bases. Germline V gives CDR1 SGHTA, CDR2 FQGNSA. Here the CDR3 DNA reads TGTGCCAGCAGCTTGACAGGGGTGAACACTGAAGCTTTCTTT. Translating it yields CASSLTGVNTEAFF.

Comment on this clonotype: Likely a read error: the CDR3 ends without its conserved phenylalanine or tryptophan. It is unclear where the CDR3 begins or ends on the DNA, so no DNA is shown, and the CDR3 is as TCRdb lists it. The V and J genes are TRBV4-3 and TRBJ1-1; the listed D gene, TRBD1, was not tested against the DNA. The CDR3 extends over 15 residues, inclusive of both ends. Germline assignment: CDR1 LGHNA and CDR2 YSLEER. The chain's CDR3 is CASSQGQGSDTEACL.

V usage is TRBV7-2 and J usage is TRBJ1-2; a weak D match, TRBD1 (5 bases). Germline values: CDR1 SGHTA, CDR2 FQGNSA. The CDR3 loop spans 13 amino acids. V was pared by 5 bases and J by 4 bases, with 11 bases between. The CDR3 DNA is TGTGCCAGCAGCCTGGGGCTGGGCTATGGCTACACCTTC. Its translation is CASSLGLGYGYTF.

The chain combines TRBV7-2 with TRBJ2-3; 10 bases are a match to TRBD1. CDR1 and CDR2 from the germline V gene are SGHTA and FQGNSA. The CDR3 is 13 amino acids. V trimming: 5 bases; J trimming: 7 bases; junction bases outside the gene matches: 3. CDR3 amino acids: CASSPGQGNTQYF. CDR3 bases: TGTGCCAGCAGCCCGGGACAGGGGAATACGCAGTATTTT.